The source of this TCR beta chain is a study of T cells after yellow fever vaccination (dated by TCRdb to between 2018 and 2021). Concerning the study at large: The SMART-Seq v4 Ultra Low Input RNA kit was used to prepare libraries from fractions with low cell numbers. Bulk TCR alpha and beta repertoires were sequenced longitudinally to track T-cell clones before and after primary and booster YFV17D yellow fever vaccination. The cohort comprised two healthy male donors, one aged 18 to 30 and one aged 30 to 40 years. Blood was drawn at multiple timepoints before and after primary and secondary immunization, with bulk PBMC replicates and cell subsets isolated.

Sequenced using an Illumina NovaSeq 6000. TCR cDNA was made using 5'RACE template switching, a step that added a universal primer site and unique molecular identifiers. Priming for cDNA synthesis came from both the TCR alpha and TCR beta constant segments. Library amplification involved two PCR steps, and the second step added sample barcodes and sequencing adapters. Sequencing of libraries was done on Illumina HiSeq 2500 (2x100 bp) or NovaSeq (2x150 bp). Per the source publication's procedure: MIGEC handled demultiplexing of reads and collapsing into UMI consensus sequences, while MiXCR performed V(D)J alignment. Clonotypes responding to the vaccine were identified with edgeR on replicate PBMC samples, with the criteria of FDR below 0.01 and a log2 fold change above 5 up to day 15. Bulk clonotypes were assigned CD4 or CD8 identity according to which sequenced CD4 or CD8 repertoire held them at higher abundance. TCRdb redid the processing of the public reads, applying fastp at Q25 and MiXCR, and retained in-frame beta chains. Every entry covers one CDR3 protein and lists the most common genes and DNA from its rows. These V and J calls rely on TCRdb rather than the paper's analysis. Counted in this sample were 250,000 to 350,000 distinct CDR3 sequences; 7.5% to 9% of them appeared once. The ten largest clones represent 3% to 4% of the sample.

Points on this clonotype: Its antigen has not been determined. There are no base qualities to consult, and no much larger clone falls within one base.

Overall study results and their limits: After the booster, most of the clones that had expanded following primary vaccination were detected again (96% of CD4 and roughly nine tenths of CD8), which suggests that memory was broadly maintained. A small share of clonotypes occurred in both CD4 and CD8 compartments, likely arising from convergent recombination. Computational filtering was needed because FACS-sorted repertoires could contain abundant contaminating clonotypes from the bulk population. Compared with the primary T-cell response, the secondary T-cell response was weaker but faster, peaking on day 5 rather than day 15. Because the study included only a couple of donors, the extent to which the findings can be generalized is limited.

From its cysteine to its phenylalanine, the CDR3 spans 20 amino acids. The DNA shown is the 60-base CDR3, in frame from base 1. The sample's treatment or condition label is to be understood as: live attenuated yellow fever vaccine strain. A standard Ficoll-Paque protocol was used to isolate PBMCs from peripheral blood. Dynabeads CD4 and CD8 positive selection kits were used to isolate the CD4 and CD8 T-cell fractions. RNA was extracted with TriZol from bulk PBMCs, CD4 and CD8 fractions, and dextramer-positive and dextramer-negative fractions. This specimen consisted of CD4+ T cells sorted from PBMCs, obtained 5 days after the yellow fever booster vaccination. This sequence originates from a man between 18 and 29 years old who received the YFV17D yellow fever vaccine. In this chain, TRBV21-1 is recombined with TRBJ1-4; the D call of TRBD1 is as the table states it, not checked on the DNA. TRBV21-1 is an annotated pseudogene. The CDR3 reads CASNLPTPSRDRDRREKLFF. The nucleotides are TGTGCCAGCAACCTCCCAACACCGTCCCGGGACAGGGACCGGCGGGAAAAACTGTTTTTT.